The 9 T cell receptor beta chains below come from one sample, sequenced in a study of T cell repertoires in cytomegalovirus infection. TCRdb reanalysed the reads using MiXCR and keeps one entry per CDR3 protein. Altogether 100,000 to 150,000 distinct CDR3 sequences are present, 8.8% being singletons, with the ten largest covering roughly a tenth. Sequenced sample: PBMCs. The origin of the receptors is a human donor in good health (CMV status not recorded). Some clones in this sample may be carry-over from other donors' samples.

This clonotype was counted at least ten times. DNA of the CDR3: TGTGCCAGCAGCTTAGACCCCGGGGGGGAGACCCAGTACTTC. Protein product: CASSLDPGGETQYF. The V and J genes are TRBV7-2 and TRBJ2-5; 7 nucleotides agree with TRBD2. CDR1 SGHTA and CDR2 FQGNSA come from the germline V gene. The CDR3 is 14 amino acids. J lost 5 bases, V lost 1 base, and 4 bases had no gene match. Full variable domain (missing parts from reference TRBV7-2 and TRBJ2-5): GAGVSQSPSNKVTEKGKDVELRCDPISGHTALYWYRQSLGQGLEFLIYFQGNSAPDKSGLPSDRFSAERTGGSVSTLTIQRTQQEDSAVYLCASSLDPGGETQYFGPGTRLLVL.

This clonotype was observed at least ten times. The V call is TRBV3-1, the J call TRBJ2-7, with 10 bases aligning to TRBD2. Per the germline V gene, CDR1 is LGHDT and CDR2 is YNNKEL (reference sequence). V shed 7 bases and J 2 bases; nucleotides not matched to a gene: 5. The CDR3 contains 14 residues. The chain's CDR3 is CASTLAGDPYEQYF. The CDR3 DNA sequence: TGTGCCAGCACCCTAGCGGGGGACCCCTACGAGCAGTACTTC.

This clonotype was seen at least ten times. This chain connects TRBV2 to TRBJ1-2; D possibly corresponds to TRBD1 (5 bases). This CDR3 has 14 residues. Germline assignment: CDR1 SNHLY and CDR2 FYNNEI. V was shortened by 6 bases and J by 2 bases, with 13 bases between the two germline ends. The CDR3 DNA is TGTGCCAGCAGCGGGACGGGGGGGAACTATGGCTACACCTTC. Encoded protein: CASSGTGGNYGYTF.

The sample holds many counts of this clonotype. CDR3 protein: CASTNLGTGGGEAFF. The CDR3, as DNA: TGTGCCAGCACTAACTTGGGGACAGGGGGTGGTGAAGCTTTCTTT. The J gene is TRBJ1-1, the V gene TRBV6-5, with TRBD1 identical over 11 bases. V shed 7 bases, J shed 7 bases, and the junction held 11 bases outside the gene matches. Germline V lookup: CDR1 MNHEY, CDR2 SVGAGI. CDR3 length: 15 residues.

The chain couples TRBV29-1 to TRBJ1-4, with TRBD1 matching over 9 bases. The CDR3 is 13 amino acids. V dropped 7 bases and J dropped 3; count of bases not matched to a gene: 3. CDR1 and CDR2 from the germline V gene are SQVTM and ANQGSEA. In DNA form, the CDR3 reads TGCAGCGGCCGGGACAGGGCTAATGAAAAACTGTTTTTT. This encodes CSGRDRANEKLFF. The entire variable domain, with the rest obtained from reference TRBV29-1 and TRBJ1-4, is as follows: SAVISQKPSRDICQRGTSLTIQCQVDSQVTMMFWYRQQPGQSLTLIATANQGSEATYESGFVIDKFPISRPNLTFSTLTVSNMSPEDSSIYLCSGRDRANEKLFFGSGTQLSVL.

This clonotype was detected ten times or more. The genes are TRBV5-1 and TRBJ1-1; TRBD1 aligns across 7 bases. The CDR3 spans 14 residues. V lost 3 bases to trimming and J lost 1 base; unmatched junction nucleotides: 3. In germline, CDR1 is SGHRS, CDR2 YFSETQ. CDR3 in amino acids: CASSSGQANTEAFF. In DNA, the CDR3 is TGCGCCAGCAGCTCAGGACAGGCGAACACTGAAGCTTTCTTT.

Many counts were recorded for this clonotype. The V call is TRBV7-2, the J call TRBJ2-5; the match to TRBD2 covers 8 bases. CDR3 length: 13 residues. Germline CDR1 reads SGHTA; CDR2 reads FQGNSA. V lost 6 bases and J lost 6; bases outside the gene matches: 6. CDR3 residues: CASSPGLEKTQYF. The DNA of the CDR3 is TGTGCCAGCAGTCCGGGACTAGAAAAGACCCAGTACTTC.

This clonotype was recorded many times. The V call is TRBV12-3 or TRBV12-4, the J call TRBJ2-7; D is unclear. V was shortened by 1 base and J by 3 bases, with 10 bases between the two germline ends. This CDR3 has 14 residues. The CDR3 loop is CASSLEGGSYEQYF. In DNA form, the CDR3 reads TGTGCCAGCAGTTTAGAAGGTGGCAGCTACGAGCAGTACTTC.

V is TRBV5-1 and J is TRBJ2-5, with D hard to call. The germline CDR1 and CDR2 sequences are SGHRS and YFSETQ. The CDR3 spans 14 residues. Between the trimmed V and J ends, which lost 4 bases and 5 bases, there was a span of 15 bases. The CDR3 protein is CASSPAAAQETQYF. DNA for the CDR3: TGCGCCAGCAGCCCGGCTGCTGCACAGGAGACCCAGTACTTC.